These 18 T cell receptor beta chains were all obtained from the same sample, sequenced in a study of T cell repertoires in cytomegalovirus infection. TCRdb fed the reads into MiXCR, producing one record per CDR3 protein. Of about 500,000 distinct CDR3 sequences listed, roughly 34% are singletons. Their cognate antigens are unknown. Sequences were derived from cultured PBMCs, sampled from culture after CMV antigen stimulation. The receptors were sampled from a human donor in good health (CMV status not recorded). Some clones in this sample may be carry-over from other donors' samples.

This clonotype was detected once. The CDR3 DNA reads as TGTGCCAGCAGCTTACGTGGATGGGGCTCTCCCACAGATACGCAGTATTTT. This sequence encodes CASSLRGWGSPTDTQYF. This rearrangement joins TRBV7-2 to TRBJ2-3, with D tentatively TRBD1 (5 bases). V was pared by 2 bases and J by 2 bases, with 17 bases between. This CDR3 has 17 amino acids. CDR1 and CDR2 from the germline V gene are SGHTA and FQGNSA.

The sample holds a few counts of this clonotype. V and J are TRBV6-1 and TRBJ1-2, with D maybe TRBD1 (6 bases). V lost 10 bases, J lost 0 bases, and 15 bases lay in between. The CDR3 contains 14 residues. In germline, CDR1 is MNHNS, CDR2 SASEGT. This CDR3 is CAIKTGGANYGYTF. CDR3 nucleotide sequence: TGTGCCATCAAGACAGGAGGGGCTAACTATGGCTACACCTTC.

This clonotype was seen many times. The V call is TRBV7-2, the J call TRBJ2-7; D not resolved. This CDR3 region has 15 residues. Germline V gives CDR1 SGHTA, CDR2 FQGNSA. The V end lost 1 base, the J end lost 7 bases, and 17 bases lay between the germline ends. CDR3 sequence reads: CASSLGAYQVREQYF. DNA of the CDR3: TGTGCCAGCAGCTTAGGGGCCTACCAGGTCCGTGAGCAGTACTTC.

There are many counts of this clonotype. The CDR3 spells CASSLNQHYNEQFF. DNA for the CDR3: TGTGCCAGCAGCTTAAATCAGCACTACAATGAGCAGTTCTTC. The chain links TRBV7-2 to TRBJ2-1; D is uncertain. The CDR3 totals 14 residues. Germline V gene data show CDR1 as SGHTA and CDR2 as FQGNSA. V was pared by 2 bases and J by 3 bases, with 8 bases between.

This clonotype has more than one count but fewer than ten. The chain uses TRBV5-1 and TRBJ2-6; the match to TRBD1 covers 9 bases. Trimming took 2 bases from V and 3 from J; bases not matched to a gene: 9. This CDR3 comprises 18 residues. The germline V gene has CDR1 SGHRS and CDR2 YFSETQ. Here the CDR3 reads CASSFGRTGGYGANVLTF. The CDR3 nucleotides read TGCGCCAGCAGCTTTGGGCGTACAGGGGGCTATGGGGCCAACGTCCTGACTTTC.

This clonotype was counted many times. The rearrangement uses TRBV7-2 and TRBJ2-3, with 10 bases that match TRBD2. The CDR3 is made up of 18 amino acids. With V trimmed by 1 base and J by 3 bases, 10 bases remained unmatched. CDR1 and CDR2 (germline): SGHTA, FQGNSA. CDR3 residues: CASSLELAGRGGTDTQYF. The CDR3 bases are TGTGCCAGCAGCTTAGAACTAGCGGGAAGAGGTGGGACAGATACGCAGTATTTT.

This clonotype was seen many times. V gene TRBV7-2 combines with J gene TRBJ2-5, with D hard to call. The CDR3 extends over 14 amino acids. The V end lost 6 bases, the J end lost 0 bases, and 11 bases lay between the germline ends. Germline V gene sequence: CDR1 SGHTA, CDR2 FQGNSA. This chain's CDR3 is CASRALVYQETQYF. The CDR3 DNA sequence: TGTGCCAGCAGAGCTTTAGTCTACCAAGAGACCCAGTACTTC.

The V call is TRBV27, the J call TRBJ2-2; possible D gene TRBD2, 5 bases. The CDR3 is 15 amino acids. Germline V lookup: CDR1 MNHEY, CDR2 SMNVEV (reference sequence). V dropped 5 bases and J dropped 7 bases, with 17 bases sitting between them. The CDR3 coding sequence is TGTGCCAGCAGTACCCGGGATTTGTTGTACGGGGAGCTGTTTTTT. Translating gives CASSTRDLLYGELFF.

The chain carries TRBV29-1 and TRBJ1-3; D is unresolved. Trimming stripped 4 bases from V and 0 bases from J, with 7 bases between. From germline, CDR1 is SQVTM and CDR2 ANQGSEA. The CDR3 loop spans 13 amino acids. CDR3 in DNA: TGCAGCGTTGCACAGAGCTCTGGAAACACCATATATTTT. This encodes CSVAQSSGNTIYF.

In this sample, this clonotype turned up a few times. The chain carries TRBV7-9 and TRBJ2-2, with D unclear. Trimming stripped 5 bases from V and 1 base from J, with 20 bases between. Germline-derived CDR1 and CDR2 are SEHNR and FQNEAQ (reference sequence). The CDR3 has 18 amino acids. DNA for the CDR3: TGTGCCAGCAGCCCCCGGGCCGAGCGAAGACTGAACACCGGGGAGCTGTTTTTT. Translated, it gives CASSPRAERRLNTGELFF.

The gene calls are TRBV7-9 and TRBJ2-3; 9 positions agree with TRBD1. V was clipped by 5 bases and J by 6 bases; unmatched bases: 6. The CDR3 covers 14 residues. From germline, CDR1 is SEHNR and CDR2 FQNEAQ (reference sequence). CDR3 sequence (DNA): TGTGCCAGCAGCATCCGGGACAGGGCTGATACGCAGTATTTT. Its translation: CASSIRDRADTQYF.

This clonotype occurred a few times. This chain links TRBV2 with TRBJ2-1; TRBD2 matches 11 bases. In germline, CDR1 is SNHLY, CDR2 FYNNEI. V gave up 5 bases and J gave up 8 bases; unmatched junction bases: 8. The CDR3 is 15 residues long. In DNA, the CDR3 is TGTGCCAGCAGTTCACTAGCGGGAGCGGGGCATGAGCAGTTCTTC. It translates to CASSSLAGAGHEQFF.

The table lists this clonotype with a few counts. V and J are TRBV12-3 or TRBV12-4 and TRBJ2-1; 9 bases are a match to TRBD1. This CDR3 region has 15 residues. Trimming removed 6 bases from V and 1 base from J; junction bases left unmatched: 4. The CDR3 loop reads CASSRGTGSYNEQFF. The CDR3 DNA reads as TGTGCCAGCAGCAGAGGGACAGGGTCCTACAATGAGCAGTTCTTC.

CDR3: CASTLAGYTDTQYF. CDR3 in DNA: TGTGCCAGCACCCTAGCGGGATACACAGATACGCAGTATTTT. The chain combines TRBV14 with TRBJ2-3, with 9 nucleotides matching TRBD2. The V gene's germline CDR1 is SGHDN and CDR2 FVKESK. Unmatched junction bases numbered 4, after V lost 7 bases and J lost 2 bases. CDR3 size: 14 residues.

The DNA for the CDR3 is TGTGCCAGCAGCTTTACCGTCGGTAGGGGTGGCGATACGCAGTATTTT. Its protein is CASSFTVGRGGDTQYF. The chain has TRBV5-8 and TRBJ2-3, with D possibly being TRBD1 (5 bases). The ends were cut back, 2 bases at V and 6 bases at J, with 19 bases in the middle. Germline V gives CDR1 SGHTS, CDR2 YDEGEE. There are 16 residues in the CDR3.

The chain uses TRBV20-1 and TRBJ2-7, with 7 nucleotides matching TRBD2. This CDR3 comprises 14 residues. J gave up 0 bases and V 0 bases, and 2 bases lay outside the gene matches. From germline, CDR1 is DFQATT and CDR2 SNEGSKA (reference sequence). The CDR3 nucleotides read TGCAGTGCTAGAGATCGGGACTACTCCTACGAGCAGTACTTC. As protein: CSARDRDYSYEQYF.

This clonotype was observed at least ten times. This chain joins TRBV6-2 or TRBV6-3 and TRBJ1-1; D is possibly TRBD1 (5 bases). V was pared by 7 bases and J by 1 base, with 10 bases between. Germline CDR1 MNHEY, CDR2 SVGEGT. CDR3 size: 13 residues. The CDR3 loop is CASIKGQNTEAFF. The DNA of the CDR3 is TGTGCCAGCATAAAGGGGCAGAACACTGAAGCTTTCTTT.

V and J are TRBV28 and TRBJ1-6; D unclear. The germline gives CDR1 MDHEN, CDR2 SYDVKM. This CDR3 spans 14 amino acids. Deletions cut 8 bases from V and 0 bases from J, with 8 bases between. This CDR3 is CASGSSSYNSPLHF. DNA of the CDR3: TGTGCCAGCGGATCCTCCTCCTATAATTCACCCCTCCACTTT.